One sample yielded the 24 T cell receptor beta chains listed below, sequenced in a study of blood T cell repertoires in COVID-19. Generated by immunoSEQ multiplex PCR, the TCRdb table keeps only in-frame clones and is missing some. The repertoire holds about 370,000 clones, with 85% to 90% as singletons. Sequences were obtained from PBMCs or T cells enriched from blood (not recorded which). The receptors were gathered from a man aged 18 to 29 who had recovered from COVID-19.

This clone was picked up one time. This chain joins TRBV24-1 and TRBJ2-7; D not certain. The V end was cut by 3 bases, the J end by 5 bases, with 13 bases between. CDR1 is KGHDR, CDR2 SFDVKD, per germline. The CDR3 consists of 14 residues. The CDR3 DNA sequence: TGTGCCACCAGTGATGCCAGTTTGTTTGACGAGCAGTACTTC. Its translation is CATSDASLFDEQYF.

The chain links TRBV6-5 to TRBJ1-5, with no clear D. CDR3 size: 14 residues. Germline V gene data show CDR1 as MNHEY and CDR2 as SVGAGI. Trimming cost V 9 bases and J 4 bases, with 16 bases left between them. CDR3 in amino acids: CASFLGAQNQPQHF. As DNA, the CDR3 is TGTGCCAGTTTTCTGGGAGCCCAAAATCAGCCCCAGCATTTT.

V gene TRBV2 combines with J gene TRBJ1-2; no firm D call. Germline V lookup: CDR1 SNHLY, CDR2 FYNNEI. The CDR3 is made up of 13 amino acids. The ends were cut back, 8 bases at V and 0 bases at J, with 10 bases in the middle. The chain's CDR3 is CASDRDTNYGYTF. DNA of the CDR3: TGTGCCAGCGATCGCGATACTAACTATGGCTACACCTTC.

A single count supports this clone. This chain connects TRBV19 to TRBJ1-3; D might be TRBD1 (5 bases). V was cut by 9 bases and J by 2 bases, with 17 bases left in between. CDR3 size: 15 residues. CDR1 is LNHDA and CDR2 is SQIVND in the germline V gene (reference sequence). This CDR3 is CASAPDRVPGNTIYF. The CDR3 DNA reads TGTGCCAGCGCCCCAGACAGAGTCCCTGGAAACACCATATATTTT.

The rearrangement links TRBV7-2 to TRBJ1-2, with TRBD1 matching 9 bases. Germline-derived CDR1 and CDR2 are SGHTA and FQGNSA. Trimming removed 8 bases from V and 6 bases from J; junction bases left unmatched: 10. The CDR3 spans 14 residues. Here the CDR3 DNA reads TGTGCCAGCTTGAGACAGGGGGGCCTAGATGGCTACACCTTC. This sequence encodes CASLRQGGLDGYTF.

DNA for the CDR3: TGTGCCAGTAGTATAAGACAGGGGAAAGAGACCCAGTACTTC. It is translated as CASSIRQGKETQYF. The V call is TRBV19, the J call TRBJ2-5, with 8 bases fitting TRBD1. The V gene's germline CDR1 is LNHDA and CDR2 SQIVND (reference sequence). Losses at the gene ends were 2 bases for V and 3 bases for J; bases not matched to a gene: 2. This CDR3 is built from 14 residues.

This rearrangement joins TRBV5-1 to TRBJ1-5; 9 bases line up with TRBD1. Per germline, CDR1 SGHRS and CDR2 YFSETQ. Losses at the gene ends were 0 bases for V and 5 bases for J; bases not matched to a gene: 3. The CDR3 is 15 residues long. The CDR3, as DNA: TGCGCCAGCAGCTTGGGGGGACAGGGTCATCAGCCCCAGCATTTT. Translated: CASSLGGQGHQPQHF.

The CDR3: CASALLTGATNEKLFF. In nucleotides, the CDR3 is TGTGCCAGCGCTCTTCTAACCGGGGCAACTAATGAAAAACTGTTTTTT. This chain uses TRBV27 with TRBJ1-4; D is uncertain. CDR3 length: 16 residues. Looked up from germline, CDR1 is MNHEY and CDR2 is SMNVEV (reference sequence). The V end lost 8 bases, the J end lost 0 bases, and 16 bases lay between the germline ends.

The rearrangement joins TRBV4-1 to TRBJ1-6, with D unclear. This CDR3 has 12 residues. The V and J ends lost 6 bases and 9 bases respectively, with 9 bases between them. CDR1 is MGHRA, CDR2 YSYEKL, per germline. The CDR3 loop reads CASSQATSPLHF. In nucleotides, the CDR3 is TGCGCCAGCAGTCAGGCGACTTCACCCCTCCACTTT.

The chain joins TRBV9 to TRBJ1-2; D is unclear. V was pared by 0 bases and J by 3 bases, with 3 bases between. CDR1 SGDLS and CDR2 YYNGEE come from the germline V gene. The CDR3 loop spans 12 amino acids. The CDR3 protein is CASSVAHYGYTF. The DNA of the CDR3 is TGTGCCAGCAGCGTAGCTCACTATGGCTACACCTTC.

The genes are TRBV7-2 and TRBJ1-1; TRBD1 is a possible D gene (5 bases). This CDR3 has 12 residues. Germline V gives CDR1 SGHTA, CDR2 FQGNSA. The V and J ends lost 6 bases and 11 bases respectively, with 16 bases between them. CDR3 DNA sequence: TGTGCCAGCAGTCCGAGGAGGGGTCGTGCTTTCTTT. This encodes CASSPRRGRAFF. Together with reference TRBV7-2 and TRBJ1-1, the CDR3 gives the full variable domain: GAGVSQSPSNKVTEKGKDVELRCDPISGHTALYWYRQSLGQGLEFLIYFQGNSAPDKSGLPSDRFSAERTGGSVSTLTIQRTQQEDSAVYLCASSPRRGRAFFGQGTRLTVV.

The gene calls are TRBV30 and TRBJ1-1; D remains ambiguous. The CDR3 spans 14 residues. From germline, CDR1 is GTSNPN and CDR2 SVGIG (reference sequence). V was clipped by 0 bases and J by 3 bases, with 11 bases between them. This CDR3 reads CAWSVLGWDTEAFF. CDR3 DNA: TGTGCCTGGAGTGTACTCGGGTGGGACACTGAAGCTTTCTTT.

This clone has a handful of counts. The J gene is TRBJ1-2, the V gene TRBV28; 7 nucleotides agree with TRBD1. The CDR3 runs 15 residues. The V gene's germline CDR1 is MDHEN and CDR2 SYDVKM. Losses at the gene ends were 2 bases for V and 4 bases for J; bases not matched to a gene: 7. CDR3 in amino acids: CASSLPGQNTYGYTF. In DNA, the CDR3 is TGTGCCAGCAGTTTACCGGGACAGAATACCTATGGCTACACCTTC.

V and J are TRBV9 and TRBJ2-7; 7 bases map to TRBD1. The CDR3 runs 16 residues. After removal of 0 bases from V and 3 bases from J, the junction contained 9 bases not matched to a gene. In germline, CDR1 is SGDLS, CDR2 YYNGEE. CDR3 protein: CASSVDPADRIYEQYF. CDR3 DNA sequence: TGTGCCAGCAGCGTAGATCCTGCGGACAGGATCTACGAGCAGTACTTC.

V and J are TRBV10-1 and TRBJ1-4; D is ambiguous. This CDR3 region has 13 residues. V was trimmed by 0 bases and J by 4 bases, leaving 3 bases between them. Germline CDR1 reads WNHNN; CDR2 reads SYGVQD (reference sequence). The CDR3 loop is CASSESGNEKLFF. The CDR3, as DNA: TGCGCCAGCAGTGAGTCCGGTAATGAAAAACTGTTTTTT.

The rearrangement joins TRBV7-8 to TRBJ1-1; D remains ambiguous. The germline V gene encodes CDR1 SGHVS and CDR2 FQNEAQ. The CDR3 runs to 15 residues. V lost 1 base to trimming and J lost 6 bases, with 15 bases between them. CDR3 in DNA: TGTGCCAGCAGCTTAGAAGTCCAGTTTTCCTCTGAAGCTTTCTTT. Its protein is CASSLEVQFSSEAFF. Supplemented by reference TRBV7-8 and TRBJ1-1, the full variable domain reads GAGVSQSPRYKVAKRGQDVALRCDPISGHVSLFWYQQALGQGPEFLTYFQNEAQLDKSGLPSDRFFAERPEGSVSTLKIQRTQQEDSAVYLCASSLEVQFSSEAFFGQGTRLTVV.

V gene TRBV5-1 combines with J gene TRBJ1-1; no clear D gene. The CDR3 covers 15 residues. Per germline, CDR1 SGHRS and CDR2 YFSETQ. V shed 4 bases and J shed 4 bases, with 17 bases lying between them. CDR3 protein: CASSPTNEGGTEAFF. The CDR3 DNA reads TGCGCCAGCAGCCCCACGAACGAGGGAGGCACTGAAGCTTTCTTT.

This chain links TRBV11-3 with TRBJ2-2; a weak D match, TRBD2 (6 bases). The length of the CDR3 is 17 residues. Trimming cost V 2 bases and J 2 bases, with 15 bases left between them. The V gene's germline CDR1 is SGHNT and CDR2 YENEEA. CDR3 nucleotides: TGTGCCAGCAGCTTATCGGTACTAGCCGACAACACCGGGGAGCTGTTTTTT. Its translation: CASSLSVLADNTGELFF.

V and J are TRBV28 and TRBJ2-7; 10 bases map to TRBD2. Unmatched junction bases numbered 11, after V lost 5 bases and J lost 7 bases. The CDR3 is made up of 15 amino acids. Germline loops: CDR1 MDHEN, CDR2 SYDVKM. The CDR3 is CASSPSGSPLEEQYF. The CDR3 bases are TGTGCCAGCAGTCCTAGCGGGAGCCCCCTCGAGGAGCAGTACTTC.

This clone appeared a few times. The CDR3 DNA sequence: TGTGCCAGTAGGCGACTAGCGGGAGCCACCGGGGAGCTGTTTTTT. Translation: CASRRLAGATGELFF. This chain links TRBV19 with TRBJ2-2; 12 positions agree with TRBD2. Germline V gives CDR1 LNHDA, CDR2 SQIVND (reference sequence). This CDR3 region has 15 residues. Losses at the gene ends were 6 bases for V and 4 bases for J; bases not matched to a gene: 3.

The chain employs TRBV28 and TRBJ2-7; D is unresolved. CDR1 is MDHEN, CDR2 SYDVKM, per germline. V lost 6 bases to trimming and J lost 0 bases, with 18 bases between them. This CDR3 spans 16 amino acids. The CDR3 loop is CASSPSFSQYSYEQYF. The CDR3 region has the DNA TGTGCCAGCAGCCCCTCATTTAGCCAGTACTCCTACGAGCAGTACTTC.

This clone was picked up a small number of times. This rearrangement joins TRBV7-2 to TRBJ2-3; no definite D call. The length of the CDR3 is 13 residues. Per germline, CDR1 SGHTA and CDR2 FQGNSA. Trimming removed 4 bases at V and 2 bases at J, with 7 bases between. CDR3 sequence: CASSSPTTDTQYF. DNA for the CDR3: TGTGCCAGCAGCTCACCTACCACAGATACGCAGTATTTT.

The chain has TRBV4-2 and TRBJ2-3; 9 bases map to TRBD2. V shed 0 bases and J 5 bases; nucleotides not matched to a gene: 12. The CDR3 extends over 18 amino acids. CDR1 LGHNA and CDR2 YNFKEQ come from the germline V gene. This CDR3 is CASSQDGFGGGARDTQYF. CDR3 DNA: TGTGCCAGCAGCCAAGATGGATTTGGCGGGGGGGCTAGAGATACGCAGTATTTT.

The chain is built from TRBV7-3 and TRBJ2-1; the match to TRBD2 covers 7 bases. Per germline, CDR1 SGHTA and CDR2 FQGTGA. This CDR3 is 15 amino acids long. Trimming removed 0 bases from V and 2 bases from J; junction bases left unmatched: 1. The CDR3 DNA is TGTGCCAGCAGCTTAACGGGAGGGCCCTACAATGAGCAGTTCTTC. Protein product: CASSLTGGPYNEQFF.